This paragraph reports one TCR beta chain. Original data processing: From reference gene primer amplification, estimates of nucleated cell counts were derived. The protocol was immunoSEQ multiplex PCR, while the TCRdb copy is restricted to in-frame clones and leaves out a portion. V and J calls and clone size come straight from that table; D and trimming were deduced from the DNA. The sample lists approximately 400,000 clones; more than 75% were seen once. The data were taken from a study of blood T cell repertoires in COVID-19. Input material: peripheral blood. The receptor comes from a human donor with acute or convalescent COVID-19. The donor label of this sample is uncertain.

This CDR3 is CASSGSSRESSYNSPLHF. CDR3 sequence (DNA): TGCGCCAGCAGCGGGTCTTCTCGGGAAAGCTCCTATAATTCACCCCTCCACTTT. This rearrangement joins TRBV5-1 to TRBJ1-6, with D unclear. This CDR3 has 18 residues. In germline, CDR1 is SGHRS, CDR2 YFSETQ. The V and J ends lost 4 bases and 0 bases respectively, with 17 bases between them.